Following are 10 T cell receptor beta chains from one sample sequenced in a study of T cell responses to AZD1222 COVID-19 vaccine. Measured with immunoSEQ multiplex PCR; TCRdb has only the in-frame clones, and not every one. The repertoire includes approximately 120,000 clones, roughly 90% of them detected once, and 4.2% sits in the top ten. The sequencing here drew on peripheral blood, taken on day 0 of AZD1222 vaccination. All receptors come from an adult in good health.

This chain's CDR3 is CASSSPLTMAEQYF. The CDR3 nucleotides are TGTGCCAGCAGCAGCCCCCTGACAATGGCCGAGCAGTACTTC. V is TRBV6-5 and J is TRBJ2-7; D remains ambiguous. CDR3 length: 14 residues. V was trimmed by 6 bases and J by 6 bases, leaving 18 bases between them. Germline V gene lookup returns CDR1 MNHEY and CDR2 SVGAGI.

This chain connects TRBV2 to TRBJ1-1, with D tentatively TRBD1 (5 bases). CDR3 length: 14 residues. Deletions cut 2 bases from V and 3 bases from J, with 10 bases between. Per the germline V gene, CDR1 is SNHLY and CDR2 is FYNNEI. The CDR3 DNA is TGTGCCAGCAGTGAATTGTTAGGGGACACTGAAGCTTTCTTT. This codes for CASSELLGDTEAFF. The complete variable domain, with remaining parts taken from reference TRBV2 and TRBJ1-1, reads EPEVTQTPSHQVTQMGQEVILRCVPISNHLYFYWYRQILGQKVEFLVSFYNNEISEKSEIFDDQFSVERPDGSNFTLKIRSTKLEDSAMYFCASSELLGDTEAFFGQGTRLTVV.

The genes are TRBV19 and TRBJ1-2; D not certain. This CDR3 has 15 amino acids. V lost 7 bases to trimming and J lost 7 bases, with 22 bases between them. Germline-derived CDR1 and CDR2 are LNHDA and SQIVND (reference sequence). CDR3: CASNDPAGSSGGYTF. The DNA for the CDR3 is TGTGCCAGTAACGACCCCGCCGGGTCGTCGGGTGGCTACACCTTC.

V gene TRBV3-1 (or the pseudogene TRBV3-2) combines with J gene TRBJ1-2; D might be TRBD1 (5 bases). V was trimmed by 4 bases and J by 7 bases, leaving 16 bases between them. CDR3 length: 14 residues. Germline V gene sequence: CDR1 LGHDT, CDR2 YNNKEL (reference sequence). CDR3 residues: CASSPSLEGPGYTF. The CDR3 coding sequence is TGTGCCAGCAGCCCGTCATTGGAGGGGCCTGGCTACACCTTC.

The rearrangement joins TRBV2 to TRBJ1-2; TRBD1 matches 10 bases. The V gene's germline CDR1 is SNHLY and CDR2 FYNNEI. There are 16 residues in the CDR3. Trimming at V came to 2 bases and at J to 3 bases, leaving 6 bases not matched to a gene. In DNA form, the CDR3 reads TGTGCCAGCAGTGAAAGGGACAGGGGACTTTACTATGGCTACACCTTC. Amino acids: CASSERDRGLYYGYTF. The entire variable domain, with the rest obtained from reference TRBV2 and TRBJ1-2, is as follows: EPEVTQTPSHQVTQMGQEVILRCVPISNHLYFYWYRQILGQKVEFLVSFYNNEISEKSEIFDDQFSVERPDGSNFTLKIRSTKLEDSAMYFCASSERDRGLYYGYTFGSGTRLTVV.

This chain links TRBV6-5 with TRBJ2-7, with TRBD1 matching over 9 bases. Germline CDR1 is MNHEY and CDR2 is SVGAGI. CDR3 length: 16 amino acids. Trimming at V came to 2 bases and at J to 1 base, leaving 6 bases not matched to a gene. CDR3 amino acids: CASSYPTGTGSYEQYF. DNA of the CDR3: TGTGCCAGCAGTTACCCCACCGGGACAGGGTCCTACGAGCAGTACTTC.

This clone was detected only once. The V and J genes are TRBV4-1 and TRBJ2-2; TRBD2 might be the D (6 bases). CDR3 size: 16 residues. Trimming removed 4 bases at V and 12 bases at J, with 24 bases between. From germline, CDR1 is MGHRA and CDR2 YSYEKL. In nucleotides, the CDR3 is TGCGCCAGCAGCCTACCCTTCGGACTCCGCGGGGCGAAGCTGTTTTTT. Translation gives CASSLPFGLRGAKLFF.

The chain couples TRBV15 to TRBJ1-6; perhaps TRBD1 as D (6 bases). CDR1 is LNHNV and CDR2 is YYDKDF in the germline V gene (reference sequence). The CDR3 is made up of 16 amino acids. V was shortened by 0 bases and J by 8 bases, with 14 bases between the two germline ends. CDR3 amino acids: CATSRDPDRRYSPLHF. In DNA form, the CDR3 reads TGTGCCACCAGCAGAGATCCAGACAGGAGGTATTCACCCCTCCACTTT. The whole variable domain, filled in from reference TRBV15 and TRBJ1-6, reads DAMVIQNPRYQVTQFGKPVTLSCSQTLNHNVMYWYQQKSSQAPKLLFHYYDKDFNNEADTPDNFQSRRPNTSFCFLDIRSPGLGDTAMYLCATSRDPDRRYSPLHFGNGTRLTVT.

The rearrangement uses TRBV10-3 and TRBJ1-2; a weak D match, TRBD1 (5 bases). Germline CDR1 is ENHRY and CDR2 is SYGVKD. V was clipped by 5 bases and J by 7 bases, with 14 bases between them. This CDR3 is built from 13 residues. The CDR3 DNA sequence: TGTGCCATCAGTCCAAGCGGCAGGGTTGGCTACACCTTC. Protein sequence: CAISPSGRVGYTF.

The CDR3 spells CASRQGMGEQYF. The CDR3 DNA is TGTGCCAGCAGACAGGGGATGGGCGAGCAGTACTTC. The rearrangement uses TRBV2 and TRBJ2-7; TRBD1 matches 7 bases. From germline, CDR1 is SNHLY and CDR2 FYNNEI. V shed 6 bases and J 6 bases; nucleotides not matched to a gene: 5. The CDR3 runs 12 residues.